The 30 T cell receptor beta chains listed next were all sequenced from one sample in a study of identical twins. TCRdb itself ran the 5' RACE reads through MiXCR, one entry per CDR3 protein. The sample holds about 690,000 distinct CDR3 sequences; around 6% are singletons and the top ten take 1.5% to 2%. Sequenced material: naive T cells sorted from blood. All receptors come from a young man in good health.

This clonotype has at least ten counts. Written as DNA, the CDR3 is TGTGCCAGCAGCCAACTGGGGGATACGCAGTATTTT. Encoded protein: CASSQLGDTQYF. The chain carries TRBV3-1 and TRBJ2-3; no clear D gene. The ends were cut back, 2 bases at V and 6 bases at J, with 6 bases in the middle. This CDR3 is built from 12 residues. CDR1 and CDR2 from the germline V gene are LGHDT and YNNKEL (reference sequence).

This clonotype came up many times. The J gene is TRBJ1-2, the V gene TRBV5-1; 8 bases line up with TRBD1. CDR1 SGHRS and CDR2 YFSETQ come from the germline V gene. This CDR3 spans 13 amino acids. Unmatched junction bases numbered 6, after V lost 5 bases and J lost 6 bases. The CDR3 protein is CASSLQGVDGYTF. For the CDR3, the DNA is TGCGCCAGCAGTTTACAGGGGGTCGATGGCTACACCTTC.

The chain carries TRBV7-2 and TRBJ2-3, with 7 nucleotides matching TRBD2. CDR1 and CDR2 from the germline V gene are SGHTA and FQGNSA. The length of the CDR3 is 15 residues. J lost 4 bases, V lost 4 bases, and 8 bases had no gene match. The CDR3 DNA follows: TGTGCCAGCAGCTGGAGGGGAGGGTATGCAGATACGCAGTATTTT. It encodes CASSWRGGYADTQYF.

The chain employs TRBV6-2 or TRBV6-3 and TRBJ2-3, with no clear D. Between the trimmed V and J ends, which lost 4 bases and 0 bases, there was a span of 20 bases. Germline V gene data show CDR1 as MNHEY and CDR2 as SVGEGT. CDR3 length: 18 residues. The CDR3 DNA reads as TGTGCCAGCAGTTCCCCCACGGCTCGACTTTCTAGCACAGATACGCAGTATTTT. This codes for CASSSPTARLSSTDTQYF.

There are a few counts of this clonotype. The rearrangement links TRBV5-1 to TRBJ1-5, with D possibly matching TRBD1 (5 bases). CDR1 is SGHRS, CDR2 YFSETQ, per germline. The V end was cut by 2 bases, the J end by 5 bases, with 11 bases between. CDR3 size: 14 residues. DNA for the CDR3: TGCGCCAGCAGCTTAGCGGGGGGAGATCAGCCCCAGCATTTT. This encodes CASSLAGGDQPQHF.

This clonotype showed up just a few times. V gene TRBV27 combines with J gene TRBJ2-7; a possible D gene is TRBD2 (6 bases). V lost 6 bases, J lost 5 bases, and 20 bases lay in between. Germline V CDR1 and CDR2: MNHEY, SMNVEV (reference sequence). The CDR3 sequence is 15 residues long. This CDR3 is CASRPLTGALNEQYF. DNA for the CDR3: TGTGCCAGCAGACCCTTGACGGGAGCTTTAAACGAGCAGTACTTC.

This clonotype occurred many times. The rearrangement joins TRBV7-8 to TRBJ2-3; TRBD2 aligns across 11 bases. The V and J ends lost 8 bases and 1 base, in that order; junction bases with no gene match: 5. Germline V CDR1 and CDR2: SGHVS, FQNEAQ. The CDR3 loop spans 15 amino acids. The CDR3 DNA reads TGTGCCAGCTTTTCGGGACTAGCGGGCACAGATACGCAGTATTTT. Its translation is CASFSGLAGTDTQYF. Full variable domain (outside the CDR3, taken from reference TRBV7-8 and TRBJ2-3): GAGVSQSPRYKVAKRGQDVALRCDPISGHVSLFWYQQALGQGPEFLTYFQNEAQLDKSGLPSDRFFAERPEGSVSTLKIQRTQQEDSAVYLCASFSGLAGTDTQYFGPGTRLTVL.

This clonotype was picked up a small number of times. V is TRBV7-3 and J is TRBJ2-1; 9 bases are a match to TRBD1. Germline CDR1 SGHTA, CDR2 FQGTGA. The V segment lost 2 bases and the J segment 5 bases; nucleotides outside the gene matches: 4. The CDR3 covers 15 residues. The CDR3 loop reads CASSLGTGNHNEQFF. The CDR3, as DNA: TGTGCCAGCAGCTTAGGGACAGGGAACCACAATGAGCAGTTCTTC. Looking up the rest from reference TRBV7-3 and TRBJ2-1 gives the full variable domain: GAGVSQTPSNKVTEKGKYVELRCDPISGHTALYWYRQSLGQGPEFLIYFQGTGAADDSGLPNDRFFAVRPEGSVSTLKIQRTERGDSAVYLCASSLGTGNHNEQFFGPGTRLTVL.

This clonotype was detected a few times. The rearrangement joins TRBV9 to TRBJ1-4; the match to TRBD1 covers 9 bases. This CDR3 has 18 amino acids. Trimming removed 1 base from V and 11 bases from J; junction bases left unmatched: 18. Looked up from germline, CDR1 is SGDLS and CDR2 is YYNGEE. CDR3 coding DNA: TGTGCCAGCAGCGTAAGGGGAGGAACAGGGGGCGCAGGAAGGAAACTGTTTTTT. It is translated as CASSVRGGTGGAGRKLFF.

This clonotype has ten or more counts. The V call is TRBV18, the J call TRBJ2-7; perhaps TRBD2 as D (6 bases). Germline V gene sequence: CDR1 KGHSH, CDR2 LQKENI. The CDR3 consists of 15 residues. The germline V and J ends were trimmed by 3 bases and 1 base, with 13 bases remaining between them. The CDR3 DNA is TGTGCCAGCTCACCCCCCGGTGGAGGGTCCTACGAGCAGTACTTC. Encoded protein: CASSPPGGGSYEQYF.

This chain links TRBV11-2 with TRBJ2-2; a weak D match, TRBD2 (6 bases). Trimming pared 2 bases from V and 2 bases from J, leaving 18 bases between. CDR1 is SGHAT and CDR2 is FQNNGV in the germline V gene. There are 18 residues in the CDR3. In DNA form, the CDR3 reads TGTGCCAGCAGCTTATTCAACTTGGCGGGATCTAACACCGGGGAGCTGTTTTTT. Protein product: CASSLFNLAGSNTGELFF.

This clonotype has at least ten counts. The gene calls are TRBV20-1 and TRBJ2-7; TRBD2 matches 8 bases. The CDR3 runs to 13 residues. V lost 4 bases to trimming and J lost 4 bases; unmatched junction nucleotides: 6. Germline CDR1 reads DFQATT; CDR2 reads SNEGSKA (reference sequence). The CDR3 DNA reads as TGCAGTGCTACCGCCAGCGGGAGTTACGAGCAGTACTTC. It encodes CSATASGSYEQYF.

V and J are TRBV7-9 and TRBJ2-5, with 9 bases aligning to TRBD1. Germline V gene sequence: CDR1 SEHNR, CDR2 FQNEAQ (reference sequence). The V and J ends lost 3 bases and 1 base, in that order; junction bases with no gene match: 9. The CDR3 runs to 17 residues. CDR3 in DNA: TGTGCCAGCAGCTTCGGTCCCGGGACAGGGACCCAAGAGACCCAGTACTTC. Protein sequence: CASSFGPGTGTQETQYF.

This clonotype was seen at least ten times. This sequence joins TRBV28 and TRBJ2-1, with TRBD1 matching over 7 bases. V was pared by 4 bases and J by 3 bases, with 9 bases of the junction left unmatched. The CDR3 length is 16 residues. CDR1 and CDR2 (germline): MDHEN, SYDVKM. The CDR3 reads CASSSPGTENYNEQFF. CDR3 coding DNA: TGTGCCAGCAGTTCCCCCGGGACAGAGAACTACAATGAGCAGTTCTTC.

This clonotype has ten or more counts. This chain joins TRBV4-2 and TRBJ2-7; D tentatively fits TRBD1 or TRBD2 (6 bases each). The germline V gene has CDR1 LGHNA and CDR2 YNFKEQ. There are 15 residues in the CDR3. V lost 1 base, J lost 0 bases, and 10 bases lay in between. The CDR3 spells CASSQVGGISYEQYF. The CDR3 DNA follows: TGTGCCAGCAGCCAAGTGGGGGGCATCTCCTACGAGCAGTACTTC.

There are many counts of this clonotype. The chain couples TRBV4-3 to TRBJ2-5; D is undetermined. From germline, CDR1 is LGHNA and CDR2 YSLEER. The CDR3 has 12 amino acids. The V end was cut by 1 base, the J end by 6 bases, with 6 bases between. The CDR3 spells CASSQAGQTQYF. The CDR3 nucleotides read TGCGCCAGCAGCCAAGCTGGGCAGACCCAGTACTTC.

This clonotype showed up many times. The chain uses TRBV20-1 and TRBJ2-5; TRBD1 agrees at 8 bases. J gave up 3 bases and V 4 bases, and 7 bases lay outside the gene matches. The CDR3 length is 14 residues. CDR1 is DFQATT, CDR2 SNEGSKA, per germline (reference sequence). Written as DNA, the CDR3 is TGCAGTGCTAATGTAATGACAGGGGAAGAGACCCAGTACTTC. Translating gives CSANVMTGEETQYF.

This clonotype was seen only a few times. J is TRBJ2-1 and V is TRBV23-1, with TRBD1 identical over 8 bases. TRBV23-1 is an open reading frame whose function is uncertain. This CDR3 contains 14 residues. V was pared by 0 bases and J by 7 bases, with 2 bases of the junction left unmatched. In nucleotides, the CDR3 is TGCGCCAGCAGTCAATCCAGGGGGCGGAATGAGCAGTTCTTC. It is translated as CASSQSRGRNEQFF.

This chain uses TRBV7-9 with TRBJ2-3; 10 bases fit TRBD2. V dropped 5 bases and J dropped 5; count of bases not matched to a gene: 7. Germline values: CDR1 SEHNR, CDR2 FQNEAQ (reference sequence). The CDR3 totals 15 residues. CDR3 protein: CASSPLAGRVDTQYF. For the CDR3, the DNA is TGTGCCAGCAGCCCACTAGCGGGACGAGTAGATACGCAGTATTTT.

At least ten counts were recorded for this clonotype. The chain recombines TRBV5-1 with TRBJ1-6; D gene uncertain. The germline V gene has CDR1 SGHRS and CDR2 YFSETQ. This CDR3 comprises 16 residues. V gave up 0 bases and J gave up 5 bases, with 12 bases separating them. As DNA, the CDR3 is TGCGCCAGCAGCTTGGATAGGGCTGTCGATAATTCACCCCTCCACTTT. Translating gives CASSLDRAVDNSPLHF. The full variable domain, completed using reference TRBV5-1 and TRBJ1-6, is KAGVTQTPRYLIKTRGQQVTLSCSPISGHRSVSWYQQTPGQGLQFLFEYFSETQRNKGNFPGRFSGRQFSNSRSEMNVSTLELGDSALYLCASSLDRAVDNSPLHFGNGTRLTVT.

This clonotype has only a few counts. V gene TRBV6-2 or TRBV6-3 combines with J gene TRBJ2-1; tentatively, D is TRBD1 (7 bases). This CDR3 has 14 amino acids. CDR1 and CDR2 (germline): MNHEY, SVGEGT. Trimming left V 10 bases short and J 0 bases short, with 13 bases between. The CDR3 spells CATAGQSSYNEQFF. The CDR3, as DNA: TGTGCCACCGCGGGACAGAGCTCCTACAATGAGCAGTTCTTC.

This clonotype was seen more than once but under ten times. This CDR3 reads CSGFDGRGNNEQFF. CDR3 coding DNA: TGCAGCGGTTTTGACGGGAGAGGAAACAATGAGCAGTTCTTC. V is TRBV20-1 and J is TRBJ2-1, with a weak D call TRBD2 (6 bases). In germline, CDR1 is DFQATT, CDR2 SNEGSKA (reference sequence). This CDR3 spans 14 amino acids.

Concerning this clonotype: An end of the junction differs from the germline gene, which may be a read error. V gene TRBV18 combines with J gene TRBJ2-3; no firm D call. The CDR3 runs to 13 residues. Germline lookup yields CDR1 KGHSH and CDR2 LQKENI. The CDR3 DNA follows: TGTGCCGGCTCACCCCCTGGACGAAATACGCAGTATTTT. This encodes CAGSPPGRNTQYF. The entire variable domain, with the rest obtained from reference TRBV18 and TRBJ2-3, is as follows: NAGVMQNPRHLVRRRGQEARLRCSPMKGHSHVYWYRQLPEEGLKFMVYLQKENIIDESGMPKERFSAEFPKEGPSILRIQQVVRGDSAAYFCAGSPPGRNTQYFGPGTRLTVL.

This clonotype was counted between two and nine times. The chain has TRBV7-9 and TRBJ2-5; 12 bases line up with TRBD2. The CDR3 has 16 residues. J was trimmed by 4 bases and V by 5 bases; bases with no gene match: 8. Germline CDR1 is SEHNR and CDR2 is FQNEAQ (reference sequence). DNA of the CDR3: TGTGCCAGCAGCGAACCTAGACTAGCGGGAGTAGAGACCCAGTACTTC. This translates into CASSEPRLAGVETQYF.

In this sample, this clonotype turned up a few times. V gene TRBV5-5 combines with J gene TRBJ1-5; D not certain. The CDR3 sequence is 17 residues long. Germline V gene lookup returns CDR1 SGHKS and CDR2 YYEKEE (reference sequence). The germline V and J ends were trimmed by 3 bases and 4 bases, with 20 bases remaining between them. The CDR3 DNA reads TGTGCCAGCAGCTATAACCCTCTGCAGGCATCTAATCAGCCCCAGCATTTT. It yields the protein CASSYNPLQASNQPQHF.

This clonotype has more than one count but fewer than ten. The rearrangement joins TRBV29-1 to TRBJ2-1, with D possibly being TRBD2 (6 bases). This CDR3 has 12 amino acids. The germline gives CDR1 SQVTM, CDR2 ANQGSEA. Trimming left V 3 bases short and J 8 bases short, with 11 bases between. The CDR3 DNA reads TGCAGCGTTGAGACGGGAGTCGATGAGCAGTTCTTC. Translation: CSVETGVDEQFF.

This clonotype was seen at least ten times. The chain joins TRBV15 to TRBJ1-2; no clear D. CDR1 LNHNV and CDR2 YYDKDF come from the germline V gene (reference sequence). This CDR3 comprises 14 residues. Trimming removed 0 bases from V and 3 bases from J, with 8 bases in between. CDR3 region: CATSRDLVDYGYTF. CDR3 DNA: TGTGCCACCAGCAGAGATCTGGTGGACTATGGCTACACCTTC. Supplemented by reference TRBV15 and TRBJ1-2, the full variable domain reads DAMVIQNPRYQVTQFGKPVTLSCSQTLNHNVMYWYQQKSSQAPKLLFHYYDKDFNNEADTPDNFQSRRPNTSFCFLDIRSPGLGDTAMYLCATSRDLVDYGYTFGSGTRLTVV.

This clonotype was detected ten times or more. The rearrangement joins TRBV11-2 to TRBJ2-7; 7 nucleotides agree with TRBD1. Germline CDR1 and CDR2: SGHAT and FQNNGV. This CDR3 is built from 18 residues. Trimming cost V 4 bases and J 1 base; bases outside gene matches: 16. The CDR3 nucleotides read TGTGCCAGCAGCTCCAGGGGGATGGGGGCCCACCTTTCCTACGAGCAGTACTTC. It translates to CASSSRGMGAHLSYEQYF.

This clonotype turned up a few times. The CDR3 DNA is TGTGCCAGCAGCTTAGGAACCGCCCTCTGGGAGACCCAGTACTTC. This codes for CASSLGTALWETQYF. The chain combines TRBV7-8 with TRBJ2-5; D not resolved. Germline values: CDR1 SGHVS, CDR2 FQNEAQ. Trimming shortened V by 1 base and J by 5 bases, and 14 bases separated the two germline ends. This CDR3 has 15 amino acids.

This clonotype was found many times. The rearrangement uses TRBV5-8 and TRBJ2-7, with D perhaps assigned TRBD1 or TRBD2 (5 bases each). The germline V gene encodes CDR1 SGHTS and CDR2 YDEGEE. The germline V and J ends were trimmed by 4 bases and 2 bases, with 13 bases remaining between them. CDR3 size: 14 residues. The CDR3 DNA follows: TGTGCCAGCAGCCTCCCGGGACGCACCTACGAGCAGTACGTC. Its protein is CASSLPGRTYEQYV.